The clone carrying this T cell receptor (beta chain) was counted many times. The antigen remains unidentified. Patients affected by ophthalmopathy presented a Clinical Activity Score of at least 3, a NOSPECS grade of at least 4, and disease duration below 3 months. Used for diagnoses were clinical symptoms, serum thyroxine and TRAb, thyroid ultrasound and orbital computed tomography. PBMCs were sourced from less than 13 ml fresh peripheral blood. The germline gives CDR1 DFQATT, CDR2 SNEGSKA (reference sequence). This CDR3 has 16 residues. The V end was cut by 0 bases, the J end by 2 bases, with 17 bases between. The data were taken from a study of T cells in Graves' hyperthyroidism and ophthalmopathy. Study-level findings and limits: Blood also held most thyroid clonotypes expanded beyond 0.001.

TCR beta CDR3 region amplification was performed from RNA transcripts. A set of HTBI primers served as the primers for a first-round RT-PCR of the TCR CDR3. TCRdb recomputed calls from the multiplex PCR reads with MiXCR, one row per CDR3 protein. The table includes about 590,000 distinct CDR3 sequences, over 12% detected once. This chain joins TRBV20-1 and TRBJ2-7; perhaps TRBD1 as D (5 bases). The sequencing input was blood. The sequence came from a woman under 30 with Graves' ophthalmopathy. CDR3 sequence: CSARDPAPGFPYEQYF. CDR3 DNA sequence: TGCAGTGCTAGAGATCCGGCGCCAGGGTTCCCCTACGAGCAGTACTTC.